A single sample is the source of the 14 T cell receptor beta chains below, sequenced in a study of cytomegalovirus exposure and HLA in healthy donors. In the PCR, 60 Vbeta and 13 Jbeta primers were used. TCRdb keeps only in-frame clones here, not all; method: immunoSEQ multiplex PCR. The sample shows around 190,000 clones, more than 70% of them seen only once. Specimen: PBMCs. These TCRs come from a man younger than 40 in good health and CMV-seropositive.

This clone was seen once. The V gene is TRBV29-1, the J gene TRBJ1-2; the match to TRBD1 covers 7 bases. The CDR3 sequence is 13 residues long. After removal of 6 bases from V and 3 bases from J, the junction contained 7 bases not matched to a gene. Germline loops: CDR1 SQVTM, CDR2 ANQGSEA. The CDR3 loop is CSVLTGVDYGYTF. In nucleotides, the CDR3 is TGCAGCGTCCTCACAGGGGTCGACTATGGCTACACCTTC.

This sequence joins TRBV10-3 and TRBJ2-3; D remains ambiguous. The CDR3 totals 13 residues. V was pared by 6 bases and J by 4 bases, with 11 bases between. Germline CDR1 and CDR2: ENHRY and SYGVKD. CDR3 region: CAIRNRGADTQYF. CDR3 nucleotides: TGTGCCATCAGGAACCGCGGCGCAGATACGCAGTATTTT.

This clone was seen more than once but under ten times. The chain's CDR3 is CASSFSPGQGLAEAFF. CDR3 in DNA: TGTGCCAGCAGCTTCTCCCCGGGACAGGGGTTGGCTGAAGCTTTCTTT. The chain couples TRBV7-9 to TRBJ1-1; 10 nucleotides match TRBD1. J was trimmed by 6 bases and V by 3 bases; bases with no gene match: 10. The CDR3 spans 16 residues. Germline lookup yields CDR1 SEHNR and CDR2 FQNEAQ (reference sequence).

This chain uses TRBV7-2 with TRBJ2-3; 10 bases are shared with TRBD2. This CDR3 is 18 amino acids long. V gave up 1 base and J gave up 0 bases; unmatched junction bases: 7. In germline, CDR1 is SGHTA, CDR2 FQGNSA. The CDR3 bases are TGTGCCAGCAGCTTAGGTGGGACTAGCGAGACTAGCACAGATACGCAGTATTTT. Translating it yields CASSLGGTSETSTDTQYF. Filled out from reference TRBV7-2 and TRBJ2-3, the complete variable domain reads GAGVSQSPSNKVTEKGKDVELRCDPISGHTALYWYRQSLGQGLEFLIYFQGNSAPDKSGLPSDRFSAERTGGSVSTLTIQRTQQEDSAVYLCASSLGGTSETSTDTQYFGPGTRLTVL.

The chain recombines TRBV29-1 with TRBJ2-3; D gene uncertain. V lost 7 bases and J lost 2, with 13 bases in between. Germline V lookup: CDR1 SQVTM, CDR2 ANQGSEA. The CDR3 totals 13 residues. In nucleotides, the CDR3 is TGCAGCGCTGATGGGCAGATCACAGATACGCAGTATTTT. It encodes CSADGQITDTQYF.

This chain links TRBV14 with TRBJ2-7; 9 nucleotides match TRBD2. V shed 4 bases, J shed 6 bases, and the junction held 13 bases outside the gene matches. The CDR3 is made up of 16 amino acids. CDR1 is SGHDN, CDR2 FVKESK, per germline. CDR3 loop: CASSRPGLANRREQYF. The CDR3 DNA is TGTGCCAGCAGCCGGCCGGGACTAGCAAACAGACGCGAGCAGTACTTC. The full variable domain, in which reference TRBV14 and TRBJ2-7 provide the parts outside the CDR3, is EAGVTQFPSHSVIEKGQTVTLRCDPISGHDNLYWYRRVMGKEIKFLLHFVKESKQDESGMPNNRFLAERTGGTYSTLKVQPAELEDSGVYFCASSRPGLANRREQYFGPGTRLTVT.

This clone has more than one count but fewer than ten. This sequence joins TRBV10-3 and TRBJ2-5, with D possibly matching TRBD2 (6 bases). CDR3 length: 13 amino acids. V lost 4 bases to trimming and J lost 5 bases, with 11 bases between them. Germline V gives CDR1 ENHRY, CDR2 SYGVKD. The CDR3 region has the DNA TGTGCCATCAGTGCGGCTGGGGGGGAGACCCAGTACTTC. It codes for CAISAAGGETQYF.

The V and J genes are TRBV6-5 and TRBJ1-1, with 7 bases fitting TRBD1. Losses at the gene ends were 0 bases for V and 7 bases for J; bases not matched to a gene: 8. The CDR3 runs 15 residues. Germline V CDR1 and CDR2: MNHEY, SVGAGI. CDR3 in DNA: TGTGCCAGCAGTTACTCGAGGGGAAGGGGGCTTGAAGCTTTCTTT. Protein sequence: CASSYSRGRGLEAFF.

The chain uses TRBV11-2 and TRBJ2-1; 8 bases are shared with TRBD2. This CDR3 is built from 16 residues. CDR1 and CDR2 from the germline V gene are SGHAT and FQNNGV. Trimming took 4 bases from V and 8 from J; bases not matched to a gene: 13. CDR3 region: CASSYPGGGRGYEQFF. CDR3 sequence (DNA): TGTGCCAGCAGCTACCCCGGGGGGGGCCGGGGTTATGAGCAGTTCTTC.

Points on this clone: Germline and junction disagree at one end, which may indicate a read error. The CDR3 here is CASTLRAITDTQYF. CDR3 DNA sequence: TGTGCCAGCACCTTGCGAGCGATCACAGATACGCAGTATTTT. The V and J genes are TRBV5-6 and TRBJ2-3; D is ambiguous. CDR3 size: 14 residues. CDR1 is SGHDT and CDR2 is YYEEEE in the germline V gene.

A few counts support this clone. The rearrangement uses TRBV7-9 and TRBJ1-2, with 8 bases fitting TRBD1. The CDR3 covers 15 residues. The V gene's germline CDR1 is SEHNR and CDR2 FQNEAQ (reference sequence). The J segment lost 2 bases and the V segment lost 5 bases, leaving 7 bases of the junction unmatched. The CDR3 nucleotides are TGTGCCAGCAGCCAGAGGGACAGGCCCAACTATGGCTACACCTTC. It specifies CASSQRDRPNYGYTF.

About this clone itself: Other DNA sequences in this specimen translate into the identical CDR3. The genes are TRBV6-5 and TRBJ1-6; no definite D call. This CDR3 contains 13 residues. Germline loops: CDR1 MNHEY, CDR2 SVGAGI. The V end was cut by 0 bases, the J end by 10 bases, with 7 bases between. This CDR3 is CASSYSGVSPLHF. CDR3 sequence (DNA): TGTGCCAGCAGTTACTCCGGGGTCTCACCCCTCCACTTT.

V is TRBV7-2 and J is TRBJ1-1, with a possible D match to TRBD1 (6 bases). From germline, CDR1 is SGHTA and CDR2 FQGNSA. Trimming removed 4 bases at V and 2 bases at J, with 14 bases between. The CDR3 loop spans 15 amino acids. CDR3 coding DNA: TGTGCCAGCAGCTCGGCGACAGGACTCAACACTGAAGCTTTCTTT. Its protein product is CASSSATGLNTEAFF.

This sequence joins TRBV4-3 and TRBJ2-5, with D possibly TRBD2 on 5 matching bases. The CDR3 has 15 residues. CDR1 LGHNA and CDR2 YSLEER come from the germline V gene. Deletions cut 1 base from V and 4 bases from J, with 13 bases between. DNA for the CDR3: TGCGCCAGCAGCCAAGTCCCCGATCGGGGAGAGACCCAGTACTTC. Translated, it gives CASSQVPDRGETQYF.